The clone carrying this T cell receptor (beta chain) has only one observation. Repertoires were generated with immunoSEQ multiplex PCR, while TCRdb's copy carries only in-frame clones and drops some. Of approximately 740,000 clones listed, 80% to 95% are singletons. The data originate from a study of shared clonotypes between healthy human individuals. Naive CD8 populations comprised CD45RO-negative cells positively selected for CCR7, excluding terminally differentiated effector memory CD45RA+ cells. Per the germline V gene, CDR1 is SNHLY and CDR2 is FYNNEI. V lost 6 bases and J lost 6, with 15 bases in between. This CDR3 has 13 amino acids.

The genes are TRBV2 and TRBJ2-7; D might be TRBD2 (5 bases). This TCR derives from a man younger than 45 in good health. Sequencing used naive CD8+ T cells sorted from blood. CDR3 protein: CASSLRIASEQYF. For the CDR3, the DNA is TGTGCCAGCAGCCTCCGAATAGCGAGCGAGCAGTACTTC.